These 8 T cell receptor beta chains were sequenced from one sample in a study of T-cell memory formation after mild COVID-19. MiXCR, applied by TCRdb to the 5' RACE reads, yields one record per CDR3 protein. The sample lists around 130,000 distinct CDR3 sequences; around 15% were seen once. Sequencing used PBMCs or a T cell subset sorted from them (not recorded which). The source of these receptors is a man in his late teens or twenties who had mild COVID-19 (a few samples of this study predate the infection). Cell type and time point are not known.

The chain has TRBV18 and TRBJ2-3; possibly TRBD1 for D (6 bases). The germline V and J ends were trimmed by 3 bases and 3 bases, with 25 bases remaining between them. CDR1 KGHSH and CDR2 LQKENI come from the germline V gene. The CDR3 covers 19 residues. The DNA of the CDR3 is TGTGCCAGCTCACCCCGTCAGGGCAGGGGTTCCGTGAGTACAGATACGCAGTATTTT. It encodes CASSPRQGRGSVSTDTQYF. Based on the CDR3 plus reference TRBV18 and TRBJ2-3, the full variable domain is NAGVMQNPRHLVRRRGQEARLRCSPMKGHSHVYWYRQLPEEGLKFMVYLQKENIIDESGMPKERFSAEFPKEGPSILRIQQVVRGDSAAYFCASSPRQGRGSVSTDTQYFGPGTRLTVL.

In this sample, this clonotype turned up a few times. The rearrangement links TRBV12-3 or TRBV12-4 to TRBJ1-2, with D unresolved. V lost 8 bases and J lost 8, with 12 bases in between. The CDR3 has 11 residues. In DNA, the CDR3 is TGTGCCAGCCTCCGTGCGGGGGGCTACACCTTC. Its translation: CASLRAGGYTF.

V gene TRBV6-6 combines with J gene TRBJ2-1; D is unresolved. Trimming pared 5 bases from V and 7 bases from J, leaving 12 bases between. This CDR3 contains 13 residues. Germline lookup yields CDR1 MNHNY and CDR2 SVGAGI (reference sequence). The CDR3 coding sequence is TGTGCCAGCAGTGTTTCTTTAGGGAATGAGCAGTTCTTC. The encoded protein is CASSVSLGNEQFF.

The chain has TRBV19 and TRBJ2-3; a weak D match, TRBD1 (5 bases). This CDR3 has 13 residues. Germline values: CDR1 LNHDA, CDR2 SQIVND (reference sequence). With 5 bases removed from V and 5 bases from J, the gap between germline ends came to 11 bases. The CDR3 protein is CASSYGAQDTQYF. The CDR3 DNA follows: TGTGCCAGTAGTTATGGGGCCCAAGATACGCAGTATTTT.

The chain carries TRBV15 and TRBJ2-4, with 7 bases identical to TRBD2. Germline values: CDR1 LNHNV, CDR2 YYDKDF (reference sequence). J gave up 8 bases and V 0 bases, and 7 bases lay outside the gene matches. CDR3 length equals 15 residues. The CDR3 nucleotides read TGTGCCACCAGCAGAGACCCTGGGGCGGGGGACATTCAGTACTTC. It specifies CATSRDPGAGDIQYF.

The genes are TRBV7-2 and TRBJ1-5; D might be TRBD1 (5 bases). The CDR3 is 13 residues long. CDR1 is SGHTA, CDR2 FQGNSA, per germline. V was cut by 5 bases and J by 5 bases, with 10 bases left in between. The CDR3 sequence: CASSRTYDQPQHF. In DNA, the CDR3 is TGTGCCAGCAGCCGGACATATGATCAGCCCCAGCATTTT.

Written as DNA, the CDR3 is TGTGCCAGCTCACCGTCGGGGCGGGGGCCTCAAGATACGCAGTATTTT. It translates to CASSPSGRGPQDTQYF. The J gene is TRBJ2-3, the V gene TRBV18, with D perhaps matching TRBD2 (7 bases). The length of the CDR3 is 16 residues. The V gene's germline CDR1 is KGHSH and CDR2 LQKENI. V gave up 3 bases and J gave up 5 bases, with 18 bases separating them.

This clonotype has more than one count but fewer than ten. The chain recombines TRBV7-2 with TRBJ2-3, with 11 bases lining up with TRBD2. CDR1 and CDR2 (germline): SGHTA, FQGNSA. The CDR3 loop spans 14 amino acids. V shed 5 bases and J 7 bases; nucleotides not matched to a gene: 5. The CDR3 DNA follows: TGTGCCAGCAGCCAGACTAGCGGGGAGAATACGCAGTATTTT. Its translation is CASSQTSGENTQYF. Full variable domain (missing parts from reference TRBV7-2 and TRBJ2-3): GAGVSQSPSNKVTEKGKDVELRCDPISGHTALYWYRQSLGQGLEFLIYFQGNSAPDKSGLPSDRFSAERTGGSVSTLTIQRTQQEDSAVYLCASSQTSGENTQYFGPGTRLTVL.